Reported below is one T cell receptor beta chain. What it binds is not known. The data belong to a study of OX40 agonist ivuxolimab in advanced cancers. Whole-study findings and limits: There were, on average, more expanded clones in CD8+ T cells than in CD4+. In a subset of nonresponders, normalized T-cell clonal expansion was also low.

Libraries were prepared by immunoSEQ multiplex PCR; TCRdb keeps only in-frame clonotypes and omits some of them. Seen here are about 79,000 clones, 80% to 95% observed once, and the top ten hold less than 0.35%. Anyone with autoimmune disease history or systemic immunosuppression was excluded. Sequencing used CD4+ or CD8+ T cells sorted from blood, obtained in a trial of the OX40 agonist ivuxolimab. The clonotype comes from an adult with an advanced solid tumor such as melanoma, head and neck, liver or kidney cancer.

Here the CDR3 reads CASSSPPGSGTYNEQFF. The CDR3 DNA reads TGTGCCAGCAGTTCCCCTCCAGGGAGCGGAACCTACAATGAGCAGTTCTTC. The chain carries TRBV27 and TRBJ2-1, with D perhaps assigned TRBD1 or TRBD2 (5 bases each). In germline, CDR1 is MNHEY, CDR2 SMNVEV (reference sequence). The CDR3 spans 17 residues. The V end lost 4 bases, the J end lost 2 bases, and 18 bases lay between the germline ends.